The 19 T cell receptor beta chains in this list originate from one sample, sequenced in a study of CD8 T cells in Susac syndrome. Reverse transcription of roughly 0.5 to 1 ug RNA was performed with random hexamers. Via MiXCR, TCRdb re-called the immunoSEQ multiplex PCR reads, giving one row per CDR3 protein. In the table there are approximately 54,000 distinct CDR3 sequences, about 95% of which are singletons. Sequencing was performed on CD8+ T cells from PBMCs. The receptor source for this set is a human donor with Susac syndrome.

CDR3 in DNA: TGTGCCAGCAGCTTACCGGGACTGAGGGAGCAGTTCTTC. This encodes CASSLPGLREQFF. The J gene is TRBJ2-1, the V gene TRBV7-9, with D possibly matching TRBD2 (6 bases). From germline, CDR1 is SEHNR and CDR2 FQNEAQ (reference sequence). The CDR3 is made up of 13 amino acids. V was clipped by 2 bases and J by 10 bases, with 12 bases between them.

CDR3 nucleotide sequence: TGTGCCAGCAGCTTAGACAGGGGAGGGCCCTACGGCTACACCTTC. Translation: CASSLDRGGPYGYTF. V and J are TRBV7-9 and TRBJ1-2; 7 nucleotides align to TRBD1. The CDR3 loop spans 15 amino acids. J lost 8 bases, V lost 1 base, and 10 bases had no gene match. Germline CDR1 reads SEHNR; CDR2 reads FQNEAQ (reference sequence). Based on the CDR3 plus reference TRBV7-9 and TRBJ1-2, the full variable domain is DTGVSQNPRHKITKRGQNVTFRCDPISEHNRLYWYRQTLGQGPEFLTYFQNEAQLEKSRLLSDRFSAERPKGSFSTLEIQRTEQGDSAMYLCASSLDRGGPYGYTFGSGTRLTVV.

The V call is TRBV7-3, the J call TRBJ2-1; possible D gene TRBD2, 6 bases. V lost 5 bases, J lost 5 bases, and 13 bases lay in between. In germline, CDR1 is SGHTA, CDR2 FQGTGA. The CDR3 length is 14 residues. CDR3 coding DNA: TGTGCCAGCAGCCCGCGCGGGGCGCACAATGAGCAGTTCTTC. It yields the protein CASSPRGAHNEQFF.

This rearrangement joins TRBV16 to TRBJ2-5, with a tentative D call TRBD2 (6 bases). Germline CDR1 is KGHSY and CDR2 is FQNENV. The V gene lost 4 bases and the J gene lost 4 bases, with 10 bases spanning the gap. This CDR3 is built from 13 residues. The CDR3 nucleotides are TGTGCCAGCAGCCCGACTAGGGGAGAGACCCAGTACTTC. It codes for CASSPTRGETQYF.

This clonotype showed up just once. This chain uses TRBV28 with TRBJ2-5; D ambiguous. Trimming cost V 6 bases and J 5 bases, with 10 bases left between them. This CDR3 has 12 residues. Germline assignment: CDR1 MDHEN and CDR2 SYDVKM. The CDR3, as DNA: TGTGCCAGCAGAAATTCAAGGGAGACCCAGTACTTC. This sequence encodes CASRNSRETQYF.

The chain recombines TRBV7-9 with TRBJ1-2; 9 nucleotides agree with TRBD1. The CDR3 is 14 residues long. The V and J ends lost 5 bases and 3 bases, in that order; junction bases with no gene match: 4. Looked up from germline, CDR1 is SEHNR and CDR2 is FQNEAQ (reference sequence). The CDR3 region has the DNA TGTGCCAGCAGCCACACAGGGGGCGACTATGGCTACACCTTC. This codes for CASSHTGGDYGYTF.

The V gene is TRBV30, the J gene TRBJ1-2; TRBD1 agrees at 8 bases. The J segment lost 3 bases and the V segment lost 0 bases, leaving 6 bases of the junction unmatched. CDR1 and CDR2 from the germline V gene are GTSNPN and SVGIG (reference sequence). This CDR3 contains 15 residues. The CDR3 loop reads CAWSVGTGGHYGYTF. The CDR3 coding sequence is TGTGCCTGGAGTGTAGGGACAGGCGGACACTATGGCTACACCTTC.

This chain uses TRBV6-2 or TRBV6-3 with TRBJ2-7; D is possibly TRBD2 (6 bases). CDR1 and CDR2 (germline): MNHEY, SVGEGT. CDR3 length: 19 amino acids. With 5 bases removed from V and 3 bases from J, the gap between germline ends came to 29 bases. As DNA, the CDR3 is TGTGCCAGCAGTCAATTCCCTCCGACGGTATGGGGGGAAAACTACGAGCAGTACTTC. Translated: CASSQFPPTVWGENYEQYF.

The J gene is TRBJ2-7, the V gene TRBV30, with D perhaps TRBD1 (5 bases). V was cut by 0 bases and J by 2 bases, with 8 bases left in between. The CDR3 covers 13 residues. Germline CDR1 reads GTSNPN; CDR2 reads SVGIG (reference sequence). The CDR3 bases are TGTGCCTGGAGTGTAGTGACAGCCTACGAGCAGTACTTC. The encoded protein is CAWSVVTAYEQYF. Filled out from reference TRBV30 and TRBJ2-7, the complete variable domain reads SQTIHQWPATLVQPVGSPLSLECTVEGTSNPNLYWYRQAAGRGLQLLFYSVGIGQISSEVPQNLSASRPQDRQFILSSKKLLLSDSGFYLCAWSVVTAYEQYFGPGTRLTVT.

The chain combines TRBV7-2 with TRBJ1-4; tentative D call: TRBD1 (5 bases). The germline V gene has CDR1 SGHTA and CDR2 FQGNSA. V was clipped by 3 bases and J by 0 bases, with 17 bases between them. The CDR3 is 18 amino acids. The CDR3 loop reads CASSFRLGLAATNEKLFF. Here the CDR3 DNA reads TGTGCCAGCAGCTTTCGTCTGGGGCTCGCTGCAACTAATGAAAAACTGTTTTTT.

This chain connects TRBV20-1 to TRBJ2-7; 9 bases agree with TRBD1. Germline lookup yields CDR1 DFQATT and CDR2 SNEGSKA (reference sequence). This CDR3 contains 14 residues. The J segment lost 0 bases and the V segment lost 6 bases, leaving 6 bases of the junction unmatched. In nucleotides, the CDR3 is TGCAGTGCCAGGGACAGGGTGATCTCCTACGAGCAGTACTTC. This translates into CSARDRVISYEQYF.

The gene calls are TRBV6-5 and TRBJ1-5; D gene uncertain. Trimming took off 0 bases at V and 6 bases at J, with 9 bases between the two ends. Per germline, CDR1 MNHEY and CDR2 SVGAGI. This CDR3 has 14 residues. CDR3 sequence reads: CASSYSGTGQPQHF. The DNA for the CDR3 is TGTGCCAGCAGTTACTCTGGTACGGGTCAGCCCCAGCATTTT.

This clonotype was seen just once. The J gene is TRBJ2-5, the V gene TRBV12-3 or TRBV12-4; 10 positions match TRBD2. The junction had 7 bases not matched to a gene; V was cut back by 4 bases and J by 5 bases. The CDR3 runs 15 residues. The CDR3: CASSSQRGGFETQYF. The CDR3 bases are TGTGCCAGCAGTTCCCAGCGGGGGGGCTTTGAGACCCAGTACTTC.

The chain links TRBV20-1 to TRBJ1-2; D remains unclear. Trimming stripped 1 base from V and 4 bases from J, with 10 bases between. This CDR3 region has 13 residues. From germline, CDR1 is DFQATT and CDR2 SNEGSKA (reference sequence). The CDR3 reads CSARAPSRYGYTF. As DNA, the CDR3 is TGCAGTGCTAGAGCTCCCAGCCGCTATGGCTACACCTTC.

The rearrangement uses TRBV12-3 or TRBV12-4 and TRBJ1-5, with 8 bases identical to TRBD1. With V trimmed by 1 base and J by 6 bases, 5 bases remained unmatched. This CDR3 has 15 residues. The CDR3 coding sequence is TGTGCCAGCAGTTTAGGGGACAGGACGGGTCAGCCCCAGCATTTT. Its translation: CASSLGDRTGQPQHF.

The J gene is TRBJ2-5, the V gene TRBV11-2, with D unresolved. Trimming removed 5 bases from V and 5 bases from J, with 15 bases in between. CDR1 is SGHAT and CDR2 is FQNNGV in the germline V gene. The CDR3 has 14 amino acids. DNA of the CDR3: TGTGCCAGCAGCCCCCGGCCCAGTTATGAGACCCAGTACTTC. It translates to CASSPRPSYETQYF.

This chain connects TRBV5-6 to TRBJ2-3, with D perhaps TRBD2 (7 bases). This CDR3 spans 17 amino acids. Trimming left V 3 bases short and J 2 bases short, with 19 bases between. Germline CDR1 reads SGHDT; CDR2 reads YYEEEE. CDR3: CASSSLMAGAATDTQYF. CDR3 DNA sequence: TGTGCCAGCAGCTCCCTTATGGCGGGGGCCGCCACAGATACGCAGTATTTT.

This sequence joins TRBV28 and TRBJ1-1, with D possibly being TRBD1 (5 bases). V was shortened by 3 bases and J by 6 bases, with 11 bases between the two germline ends. The CDR3 is made up of 13 amino acids. Germline CDR1 reads MDHEN; CDR2 reads SYDVKM. CDR3 DNA sequence: TGTGCCAGCAGTTTGAGGGGTTATTCTGAAGCTTTCTTT. This gives the protein CASSLRGYSEAFF.

In nucleotides, the CDR3 is TGTGCCAGCAGTTACGCGACAGGGGTCCGCACTGAAGCTTTCTTT. It specifies CASSYATGVRTEAFF. This chain connects TRBV6-5 to TRBJ1-1, with TRBD1 identical over 8 bases. CDR3 length: 15 amino acids. The junction had 6 bases not matched to a gene; V was cut back by 2 bases and J by 4 bases. Germline V CDR1 and CDR2: MNHEY, SVGAGI.